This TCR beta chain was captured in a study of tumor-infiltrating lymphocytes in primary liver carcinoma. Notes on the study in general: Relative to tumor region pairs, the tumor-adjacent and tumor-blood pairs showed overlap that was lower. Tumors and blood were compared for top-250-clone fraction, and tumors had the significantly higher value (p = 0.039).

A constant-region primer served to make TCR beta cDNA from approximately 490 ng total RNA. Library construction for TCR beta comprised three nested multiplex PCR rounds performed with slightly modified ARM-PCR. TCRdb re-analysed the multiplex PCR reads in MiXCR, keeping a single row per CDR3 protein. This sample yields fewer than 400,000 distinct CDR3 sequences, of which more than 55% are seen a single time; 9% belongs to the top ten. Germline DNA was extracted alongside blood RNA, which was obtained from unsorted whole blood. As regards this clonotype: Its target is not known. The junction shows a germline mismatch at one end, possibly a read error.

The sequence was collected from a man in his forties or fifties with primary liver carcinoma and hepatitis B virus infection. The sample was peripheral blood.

The chain's CDR3 is CSVDRGDTRYF. CDR3 coding DNA: TGTAGCGTCGACAGGGGAGATACGCGGTATTTT. The chain combines TRBV29-1 with TRBJ2-3, with TRBD1 matching over 8 bases. CDR3 length equals 11 residues. Germline V gene data show CDR1 as SQVTM and CDR2 as ANQGSEA.